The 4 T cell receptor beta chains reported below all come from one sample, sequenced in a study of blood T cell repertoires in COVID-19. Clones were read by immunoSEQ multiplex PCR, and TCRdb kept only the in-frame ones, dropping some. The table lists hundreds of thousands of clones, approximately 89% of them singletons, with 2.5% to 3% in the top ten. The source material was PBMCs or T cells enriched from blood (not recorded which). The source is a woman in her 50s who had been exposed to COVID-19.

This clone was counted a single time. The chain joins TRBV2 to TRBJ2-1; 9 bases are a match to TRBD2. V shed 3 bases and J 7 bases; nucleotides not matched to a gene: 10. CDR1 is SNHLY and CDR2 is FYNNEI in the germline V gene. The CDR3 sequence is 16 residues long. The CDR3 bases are TGTGCCAGCAGTGACGCAGCGGGAGGCTTAGGAAATGAGCAGTTCTTC. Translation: CASSDAAGGLGNEQFF.

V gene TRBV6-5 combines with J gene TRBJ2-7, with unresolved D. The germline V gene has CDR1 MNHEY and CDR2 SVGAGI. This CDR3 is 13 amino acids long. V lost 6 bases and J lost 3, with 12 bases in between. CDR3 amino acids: CASRQLQFYEQYF. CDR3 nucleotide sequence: TGTGCCAGCAGACAGCTACAGTTCTACGAGCAGTACTTC.

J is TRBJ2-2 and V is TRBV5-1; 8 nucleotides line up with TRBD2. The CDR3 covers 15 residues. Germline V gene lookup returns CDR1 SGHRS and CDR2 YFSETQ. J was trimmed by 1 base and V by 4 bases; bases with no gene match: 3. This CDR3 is CASSTGLGNTGELFF. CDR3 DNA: TGCGCCAGCAGCACGGGACTAGGGAACACCGGGGAGCTGTTTTTT.

The CDR3 coding sequence is TGTGCCATCAGTGAGTCATCAACGGCCTACGAGCAGTACTTC. This codes for CAISESSTAYEQYF. The rearrangement joins TRBV10-3 to TRBJ2-7; no reliable D call. Trimming removed 0 bases at V and 2 bases at J, with 8 bases between. The CDR3 is 14 amino acids. The germline V gene has CDR1 ENHRY and CDR2 SYGVKD.